Listed here are 22 T cell receptor beta chains from one sample, sequenced in a study of identical twins. Via MiXCR, TCRdb re-called the 5' RACE reads, giving one row per CDR3 protein. The table shows approximately 490,000 distinct CDR3 sequences, with approximately 20% occurring only once. This sample also belongs to another study, concerning yellow fever vaccine responses in identical twins.

Material for sequencing was CD4+ T cells sorted from blood. All receptors come from a woman under 30 in good health.

This chain links TRBV6-5 with TRBJ2-1, with 9 bases identical to TRBD2. This CDR3 contains 15 residues. The ends lost 3 bases at V and 6 bases at J; junction bases unmatched: 6. Germline V gives CDR1 MNHEY, CDR2 SVGAGI. The chain's CDR3 is CASSYSSGVSNEQFF. DNA for the CDR3: TGTGCCAGCAGTTATTCTAGCGGGGTTAGCAATGAGCAGTTCTTC.

This clonotype was observed a handful of times. The chain combines TRBV28 with TRBJ1-3; D possibly corresponds to TRBD1 (6 bases). Between the trimmed V and J ends, which lost 7 bases and 2 bases, there was a span of 12 bases. The CDR3 totals 14 residues. Germline V gives CDR1 MDHEN, CDR2 SYDVKM. The CDR3 sequence is CASTVSGAGNTIYF. The CDR3 coding sequence is TGTGCCAGCACGGTATCAGGGGCTGGAAACACCATATATTTT.

The chain recombines TRBV21-1 with TRBJ2-3; the table's D call, TRBD1, was not checked against the DNA. TRBV21-1 is given as a pseudogene. The CDR3 covers 17 residues. CDR3 bases: TGTGTCAGCAGTAACTCCCAGGGCTTTCCTAGCACAGATACGCAGTATTTT. Its translation: CVSSNSQGFPSTDTQYF.

This clonotype has just a few counts. The chain employs TRBV5-1 and TRBJ1-3; D not certain. The CDR3 consists of 15 residues. V shed 0 bases and J shed 4 bases, with 11 bases lying between them. Germline lookup yields CDR1 SGHRS and CDR2 YFSETQ. CDR3 protein: CASSLDSPGGNTIYF. In DNA form, the CDR3 reads TGCGCCAGCAGCTTGGACAGCCCGGGGGGAAACACCATATATTTT.

This clonotype was picked up a small number of times. The chain uses TRBV25-1 and TRBJ2-4, with D maybe TRBD1 (7 bases). Germline CDR1 and CDR2: MGHDK and SYGVNS. CDR3 length: 16 residues. V was pared by 1 base and J by 7 bases, with 17 bases between. The CDR3 here is CASSESGDRDRNIQYF. Written as DNA, the CDR3 is TGTGCCAGCAGTGAATCGGGAGACAGGGACCGCAACATTCAGTACTTC.

This clonotype was observed a handful of times. The chain carries TRBV5-1 and TRBJ1-1, with D unresolved. Trimming pared 3 bases from V and 5 bases from J, leaving 14 bases between. The CDR3 extends over 14 amino acids. CDR1 is SGHRS and CDR2 is YFSETQ in the germline V gene. The CDR3 protein is CASSWERAETEAFF. CDR3 sequence (DNA): TGCGCCAGCAGCTGGGAGAGGGCGGAGACTGAAGCTTTCTTT. The entire variable domain, with the rest obtained from reference TRBV5-1 and TRBJ1-1, is as follows: KAGVTQTPRYLIKTRGQQVTLSCSPISGHRSVSWYQQTPGQGLQFLFEYFSETQRNKGNFPGRFSGRQFSNSRSEMNVSTLELGDSALYLCASSWERAETEAFFGQGTRLTVV.

V is TRBV19 and J is TRBJ2-1; D is ambiguous. CDR3 length: 16 amino acids. The V and J ends lost 3 bases and 4 bases respectively, with 16 bases between them. CDR1 LNHDA and CDR2 SQIVND come from the germline V gene (reference sequence). The chain's CDR3 is CASSIDGKPPYNEQFF. As DNA, the CDR3 is TGTGCCAGTAGTATTGATGGCAAACCCCCTTACAATGAGCAGTTCTTC.

The gene calls are TRBV21-1 and TRBJ1-1; TRBD1, as called in the table, went unchecked against the DNA. TRBV21-1 is a listed pseudogene. The CDR3 covers 14 residues. The CDR3 DNA sequence: TGTGCCAGCAGCACCTGGACAGGGGGCACTGAAGCTTTCTTT. It is translated as CASSTWTGGTEAFF.

Only a few counts were recorded for this clonotype. This chain connects TRBV11-1 to TRBJ2-1; TRBD1 might be the D (6 bases). CDR1 SGHAT and CDR2 FQDESV come from the germline V gene (reference sequence). CDR3 length: 18 residues. Trimming shortened V by 4 bases and J by 0 bases, and 19 bases separated the two germline ends. The CDR3 loop is CASSSTEQTGFSYNEQFF. The CDR3 nucleotides read TGTGCCAGCAGCTCTACAGAGCAAACAGGGTTCTCCTACAATGAGCAGTTCTTC.

The genes are TRBV12-3 or TRBV12-4 and TRBJ2-1; 9 bases agree with TRBD1. The CDR3 runs 13 residues. Trimming at V came to 5 bases and at J to 8 bases, leaving 4 bases not matched to a gene. The CDR3 loop is CASSRQGVHEQFF. The CDR3 DNA reads TGTGCCAGCAGTAGACAGGGGGTCCATGAGCAGTTCTTC.

The chain employs TRBV20-1 and TRBJ1-1; D is undetermined. The V end was cut by 3 bases, the J end by 6 bases, with 14 bases between. Germline V CDR1 and CDR2: DFQATT, SNEGSKA (reference sequence). The CDR3 contains 13 residues. CDR3 protein: CSARGRRVAEAFF. The CDR3 DNA follows: TGCAGTGCTAGGGGGAGGCGAGTCGCTGAAGCTTTCTTT.

V is TRBV5-1 and J is TRBJ2-7; 9 bases fit TRBD1. The V gene end was trimmed by 1 base and the J gene end by 2 bases; junction bases not matched to a gene: 7. CDR1 is SGHRS and CDR2 is YFSETQ in the germline V gene. The CDR3 runs 16 residues. CDR3 nucleotide sequence: TGCGCCAGCAGCTTGCCCGGGACAGGGCCCACCTACGAGCAGTACTTC. Translating gives CASSLPGTGPTYEQYF.

J is TRBJ1-5 and V is TRBV2; D gene ambiguous. Germline V gives CDR1 SNHLY, CDR2 FYNNEI. Trimming shortened V by 2 bases and J by 0 bases, and 8 bases separated the two germline ends. The CDR3 contains 15 residues. The CDR3 sequence: CASSEFQFSNQPQHF. DNA of the CDR3: TGTGCCAGCAGTGAATTCCAGTTTAGCAATCAGCCCCAGCATTTT.

This chain joins TRBV12-3 or TRBV12-4 and TRBJ2-1, with 7 bases matching TRBD2. The CDR3 is 16 amino acids. The V gene end was trimmed by 5 bases and the J gene end by 4 bases; junction bases not matched to a gene: 11. The CDR3 region is CASSHLRDYPYNEQFF. Here the CDR3 DNA reads TGTGCCAGCAGTCACCTCCGGGACTACCCGTACAATGAGCAGTTCTTC.

This chain connects TRBV28 to TRBJ2-7, with a tentative D call TRBD1 (5 bases). Germline V gives CDR1 MDHEN, CDR2 SYDVKM. The CDR3 sequence is 15 residues long. V shed 5 bases and J shed 2 bases, with 16 bases lying between them. DNA for the CDR3: TGTGCCAGCAGTCAAAGGGGTGGGGAACCCTACGAGCAGTACTTC. It encodes CASSQRGGEPYEQYF. Drawing the rest from reference TRBV28 and TRBJ2-7, the complete variable domain is DVKVTQSSRYLVKRTGEKVFLECVQDMDHENMFWYRQDPGLGLRLIYFSYDVKMKEKGDIPEGYSVSREKKERFSLILESASTNQTSMYLCASSQRGGEPYEQYFGPGTRLTVT.

This clonotype was counted a few times. The CDR3 nucleotides are TGTGCCAGCAGCTATGGGCCGGGAAGCAACTATGGCTACACCTTC. Its protein product is CASSYGPGSNYGYTF. V usage is TRBV5-7 and J usage is TRBJ1-2; no reliable D call. TRBV5-7 counts as an open reading frame of uncertain function. The V end lost 3 bases, the J end lost 2 bases, and 14 bases lay between the germline ends. The CDR3 spans 15 residues.

This clonotype was detected a few times. The chain uses TRBV6-1 and TRBJ2-5; TRBD1 aligns across 7 bases. The V gene end was trimmed by 6 bases and the J gene end by 5 bases; junction bases not matched to a gene: 12. This CDR3 contains 15 residues. Germline assignment: CDR1 MNHNS and CDR2 SASEGT. The CDR3 protein is CASSPRQGRWETQYF. CDR3 nucleotides: TGTGCCAGCAGCCCCCGACAGGGAAGGTGGGAGACCCAGTACTTC.

This clonotype has a single count. V is TRBV5-1 and J is TRBJ2-6, with 8 nucleotides matching TRBD1. Germline V gene lookup returns CDR1 SGHRS and CDR2 YFSETQ. The CDR3 runs 18 residues. V trimming: 0 bases; J trimming: 2 bases; junction bases outside the gene matches: 7. The CDR3 loop is CASSLEVTGAAGANVLTF. The DNA for the CDR3 is TGCGCCAGCAGCTTGGAGGTGACAGGGGCGGCTGGGGCCAACGTCCTGACTTTC. Filled out from reference TRBV5-1 and TRBJ2-6, the complete variable domain reads KAGVTQTPRYLIKTRGQQVTLSCSPISGHRSVSWYQQTPGQGLQFLFEYFSETQRNKGNFPGRFSGRQFSNSRSEMNVSTLELGDSALYLCASSLEVTGAAGANVLTFGAGSRLTVL.

This clonotype was observed a single time. This chain's CDR3 is CASKSGGTSQYEQYF. The CDR3 DNA is TGTGCCAGCAAATCAGGTGGGACTAGCCAGTACGAGCAGTACTTC. The chain recombines TRBV6-1 with TRBJ2-7, with 9 bases identical to TRBD2. This CDR3 has 15 residues. The germline V gene has CDR1 MNHNS and CDR2 SASEGT. Losses at the gene ends were 7 bases for V and 4 bases for J; bases not matched to a gene: 11.

The J gene is TRBJ1-1, the V gene TRBV10-2; D unclear. The germline CDR1 and CDR2 sequences are WSHSY and SAAADI. With 9 bases removed from V and 0 bases from J, the gap between germline ends came to 11 bases. The CDR3 runs to 13 residues. CDR3 nucleotides: TGCGCCAGTAACGGGCCTTTGAACACTGAAGCTTTCTTT. Translation gives CASNGPLNTEAFF.

This clonotype appeared a single time. The genes are TRBV7-8 and TRBJ2-1; a weak D match, TRBD2 (6 bases). This CDR3 has 14 amino acids. The V end lost 4 bases, the J end lost 5 bases, and 12 bases lay between the germline ends. Germline V gene sequence: CDR1 SGHVS, CDR2 FQNEAQ. The CDR3 is CASSWGTRNNEQFF. The CDR3 region has the DNA TGTGCCAGCAGCTGGGGGACTCGGAACAATGAGCAGTTCTTC.

The CDR3 DNA reads as TGTGCCAGCAGGCGGGACAGGGGATTGAATTCACCCCTCCACTTT. It codes for CASRRDRGLNSPLHF. V is TRBV6-1 and J is TRBJ1-6, with 10 bases matching TRBD1. Germline V gives CDR1 MNHNS, CDR2 SASEGT. The CDR3 is made up of 15 amino acids. Germline trimming cut 6 bases from V and 7 bases from J; bases unmatched to any gene: 6.